The rows below give T cell receptor beta chains drawn from one sample of a study of T-cell memory formation after mild COVID-19. TCRdb independently ran MiXCR on the 5' RACE reads; one entry per CDR3 protein. The sample yields around 300,000 distinct CDR3 sequences, 8% to 9% seen once. Sequencing was carried out using PBMCs or a T cell subset sorted from them (not recorded which). These receptors were taken from a man in his late teens or twenties who had mild COVID-19 (a few samples of this study predate the infection). Cell type and time point are not known. CDR3s include the opening cysteine and the closing phenylalanine or tryptophan. D genes are given only for firm matches. Size is stated for part of the rows, as once, few or many counts, or as a class when the clone is expanded.

D gene,clone size,V gene,J gene,CDR3 DNA,CDR3 protein
TRBD1,few,TRBV5-8,TRBJ1-2,TGTGCCAGCAGCTGGGACCCGACAGGGGATGGCTACACCTTC,CASSWDPTGDGYTF
TRBD1,few,TRBV7-2,TRBJ1-2,TGTGCCAGCAGCTCCAGGGGGCGTTACTATGGCTACACCTTC,CASSSRGRYYGYTF
NA,NA,TRBV5-1,TRBJ2-5,TGCGCCAGCAGCCTAATGCCGATCCTATCGGCGGGAAAAGAGACCCAGTACTTC,CASSLMPILSAGKETQYF
NA,few,TRBV7-6,TRBJ2-2,TGTGCCAGCAGGCCCGTGGGGGGGGAGCTGTTTTTT,CASRPVGGELFF
TRBD2,NA,TRBV12-3/TRBV12-4,TRBJ2-5,TGTGCCAGCAGTTCTTGGACTAGCGGGCCGGTGGCCCAGTACTTC,CASSSWTSGPVAQYF
TRBD2,many,TRBV4-3,TRBJ2-1,TGCGCCAGCAGCCAAGATCTAGCGGGCTCCTACAATGAGCAGTTCTTC,CASSQDLAGSYNEQFF
TRBD1,NA,TRBV4-2,TRBJ2-3,TGTGCCAGCAGCCAAAAGACAGGGACAGATACGCAGTATTTT,CASSQKTGTDTQYF
NA,many,TRBV4-1,TRBJ2-5,TGCGCCAGCAGCCAAGACGAGGCACCTCAAGAGACCCAGTACTTC,CASSQDEAPQETQYF
TRBD2,many,TRBV3-1,TRBJ2-1,TGTGCCAGCAGCCTGATGACGGGGGGGAGAAATGAGCAGTTCTTC,CASSLMTGGRNEQFF
TRBD1,few,TRBV27,TRBJ2-6,TGTGCCAGCAGTAGTCAGGGGGTGGCTGGGGCCAACGTCCTGACTTTC,CASSSQGVAGANVLTF
NA,many,TRBV6-6,TRBJ2-3,TGTGCCAGCAGTTCCAAACCAGGGTCGGGTACGCAGTATTTT,CASSSKPGSGTQYF
NA,few,TRBV20-1,TRBJ1-1,TGCAGTGCCAAAGGGGGGACTGAAGCTTTCTTT,CSAKGGTEAFF
NA,few,TRBV15,TRBJ1-4,TGTGCCACCAGCAGAGATCGAAGTGAAAAACTGTTTTTT,CATSRDRSEKLFF
NA,few,TRBV4-1,TRBJ1-6,TGCGCCAGCAGCCAACCGGACGGGGGAAGAGGCTCACCCCTCCACTTT,CASSQPDGGRGSPLHF
NA,NA,TRBV20-1,TRBJ1-2,TGCAGTGCTAGAGATCTCGTACAGGGAAACTATGGCTACACCTTC,CSARDLVQGNYGYTF
TRBD1,few,TRBV29-1,TRBJ1-2,TGCAGCGGAAGACAGGGCGGGTATGGCTACACCTTC,CSGRQGGYGYTF
NA,NA,TRBV6-5,TRBJ2-2,TGTGCCAGCAGTTATTCTTCCGGGGCTCGTAGCACCGGGGAGCTGTTTTTT,CASSYSSGARSTGELFF
NA,NA,TRBV4-1,TRBJ2-7,TGCGCCAGCAGCCAAGTGCCGGGAGACTCCTACGAGCAGTACTTC,CASSQVPGDSYEQYF
TRBD1,NA,TRBV2,TRBJ1-1,TGTGCCAGCAGTGAACGGACAGGGGGGATCACTGAAGCTTTCTTT,CASSERTGGITEAFF
NA,NA,TRBV28,TRBJ2-3,TGTGCCAGCAGTTTCTATTCAGGGGATACGCAGTATTTT,CASSFYSGDTQYF
TRBD2,NA,TRBV20-1,TRBJ2-5,TGCAGTGCTAGGACGCGCATATTGTGGACTAGCGGTGAAGAGACCCAGTACTTC,CSARTRILWTSGEETQYF
NA,few,TRBV2,TRBJ2-7,TGTGCCAGCAGTGAAATGTCCGAGCAGTACTTC,CASSEMSEQYF
NA,few,TRBV19,TRBJ1-1,TGTGCCAGTAGTACACACAGGGCTGGTAGCACTGAAGCTTTCTTT,CASSTHRAGSTEAFF
NA,NA,TRBV28,TRBJ2-1,TGTGCCAGCAGTTTGGGCACTACCCCCAATGAGCAGTTCTTC,CASSLGTTPNEQFF
NA,few,TRBV5-6,TRBJ1-6,TGTGCCAGCAGCTTGCGTCAGCCCGGCTCACCCCTCCACTTT,CASSLRQPGSPLHF
TRBD2,many,TRBV12-3/TRBV12-4,TRBJ2-3,TGTGCCAGCAGTTTTAATAGCGGGGGAGATACGCAGTATTTT,CASSFNSGGDTQYF
NA,NA,TRBV7-9,TRBJ2-2,TGTGCCAGCAGCTCGCGGGACATTTACACCGGGGAGCTGTTTTTT,CASSSRDIYTGELFF
NA,few,TRBV6-2/TRBV6-3,TRBJ2-6,TGTGCCAGCAGCCTCGTCCACTCTGGGGCCAACGTCCTGACTTTC,CASSLVHSGANVLTF
NA,few,TRBV7-9,TRBJ2-4,TGTGCCAGCAGCTTATTTATCGGACAAGCCAAAAACATTCAGTACTTC,CASSLFIGQAKNIQYF
NA,many,TRBV3-1,TRBJ1-1,TGTGCCAGCAGCCGAAAAAGGGATTCAAGGAACACTGAAGCTTTCTTT,CASSRKRDSRNTEAFF
NA,few,TRBV21-1,TRBJ2-2,TGTGCCAGCAGCAGAGGGGGGGAGCTGTTTTTT,CASSRGGELFF
TRBD1,few,TRBV5-1,TRBJ1-5,TGCGCCAGCAGCGGAGGGACAGGGATTGATCAGCCCCAGCATTTT,CASSGGTGIDQPQHF
NA,few,TRBV20-1,TRBJ2-5,TGCAGTGCTAGAGAACTTACAGGGAAGGAGACCCAGTACTTC,CSARELTGKETQYF
TRBD1,NA,TRBV12-3/TRBV12-4,TRBJ1-2,TGTGCCAGCAGTTCGGACAGGGGGCGAGGTCGTGGCTACACCTTC,CASSSDRGRGRGYTF
TRBD1,NA,TRBV6-1,TRBJ1-4,TGTGCCAGCAGGGCCGGGACAGGTCTTAATGAAAAACTGTTTTTT,CASRAGTGLNEKLFF
NA,NA,TRBV21-1,TRBJ1-4,TGTGCCAGCAGCAACATGACACAAGAGGTGTTTTTT,CASSNMTQEVFF
NA,NA,TRBV4-3,TRBJ2-7,TGCGCCAGCAGCCGGGGTCATCAGATCTACGAGCAGTACTTC,CASSRGHQIYEQYF
NA,NA,TRBV4-1,TRBJ1-5,TGCGCCAGCAGCCAAGACAGGGGAAGTCGGCCCCAGCATTTT,CASSQDRGSRPQHF
NA,few,TRBV12-3/TRBV12-4,TRBJ2-3,TGTGCCAGCAGTTTGAGTTTGTCGGCGGCCCGCACAGATACGCAGTATTTT,CASSLSLSAARTDTQYF
NA,NA,TRBV4-2,TRBJ2-2,TGTGCCAGCAGCCAAGATGTAGTCTCTAGCGTGGTCGGGGAGCTGTTTTTT,CASSQDVVSSVVGELFF
TRBD1,many,TRBV7-2,TRBJ1-2,TGTGCCAGCACACAAGACAGGGGGAGAGAGGGCTACACCTTC,CASTQDRGREGYTF
NA,NA,TRBV12-3/TRBV12-4,TRBJ1-6,TGTGCCAGCAGTGGCGGGGCAGTTGATAATTCACCCCTCCACTTT,CASSGGAVDNSPLHF
NA,few,TRBV7-9,TRBJ1-1,TGTGCCAGCAGTCAGAGGGATGTAGCTTTCTTT,CASSQRDVAFF
TRBD1,NA,TRBV4-3,TRBJ2-3,TGCGCCAGCAGCCCTGGGACAGAGCGTTCCACAGATACGCAGTATTTT,CASSPGTERSTDTQYF
TRBD2,many,TRBV12-3/TRBV12-4,TRBJ2-3,TGTGCCAGCAGTTCTACGACAGGGGAGCGGGAGGGGACGCAGTATTTT,CASSSTTGEREGTQYF
TRBD1,few,TRBV12-3/TRBV12-4,TRBJ1-1,TGTGCCAGCAGTTTAGTCCCGGGACAGCATGAAGCTTTCTTT,CASSLVPGQHEAFF
TRBD1,NA,TRBV4-3,TRBJ2-7,TGCGCCAGCAGCCAAGATACAGGACAGGGGAACGAGCAGTACTTC,CASSQDTGQGNEQYF
NA,few,TRBV27,TRBJ1-5,TGTGCCAGCAGTTTAAATCTGGGCAATCAGCCCCAGCATTTT,CASSLNLGNQPQHF
NA,few,TRBV7-3,TRBJ2-2,TGTGCCAGCAGCTTAATGGGGGTCGGGGAGCTGTTTTTT,CASSLMGVGELFF
TRBD2,NA,TRBV28,TRBJ2-3,TGTGCCAGCGAATCGGCTAGCGGGGTAGAAGATACGCAGTATTTT,CASESASGVEDTQYF
NA,NA,TRBV11-3,TRBJ1-1,TGTGCCAGCAGCTTAGGTTCGGCTCCCGACCGAGAAGCTTTCTTT,CASSLGSAPDREAFF
NA,few,TRBV4-3,TRBJ2-2,TGCGCCAGCAGCCGAGAACCTCGTGGGGGGACCGGGGAGCTGTTTTTT,CASSREPRGGTGELFF
NA,few,TRBV12-3/TRBV12-4,TRBJ2-7,TGTGCCAGCAGCCTCGACCTGGGGGAGCAGTACTTC,CASSLDLGEQYF
NA,NA,TRBV18,TRBJ2-1,TGTGCCAGCTCATCGGGACATAACAATGAGCAGTTCTTC,CASSSGHNNEQFF
TRBD1,few,TRBV20-1,TRBJ1-1,TGCAGTGCTAGAGATGGGCGGGGACAGGGGAACACTGAAGCTTTCTTT,CSARDGRGQGNTEAFF
TRBD2,NA,TRBV12-3/TRBV12-4,TRBJ2-1,TGTGCCAGCAGTACACTAGCGGGGTACAATGAGCAGTTCTTC,CASSTLAGYNEQFF
NA,NA,TRBV6-5,TRBJ1-4,TGTGCCAGCAACCTACAGGGCACTAATGAAAAACTGTTTTTT,CASNLQGTNEKLFF